A selection of T cell receptor beta chains follows, all from one sample in a study of post-analysis software for immune sequencing data. TCRdb re-derived calls from the PCR reads in MiXCR, one entry per CDR3 protein. The top ten hold about 12% of the sample, which has around 440,000 distinct CDR3 sequences, over 35% seen once. Material: blood. These receptor sequences come from a girl between 5 and 17 years old with multiple sclerosis. The CDR3 runs from the conserved cysteine through the conserved F or W. D genes are given only for firm matches. Only part of the rows carry a size: once, few, many, or a class if the clone is expanded.

v_gene: TRBV12-3/TRBV12-4; d_gene: -; len: 15; j_gene: TRBJ2-7; abundance: few; CDR3nt: TGTGCCAGCAGTTCCGACGGGCGATACCCCTACGAGCAGTACTTC; CDR3aa: CASSSDGRYPYEQYF
v_gene: TRBV24-1; d_gene: -; len: 14; j_gene: TRBJ2-7; abundance: -; CDR3nt: TGTGCCACCAGTGACGTGGACAGCCCCTACGAGCAGTACTTC; CDR3aa: CATSDVDSPYEQYF
v_gene: TRBV3-1; d_gene: TRBD2; len: 15; j_gene: TRBJ2-7; abundance: -; CDR3nt: TGTGCCAGCAGCCAGGTGAGCGGGAGCTTCTACGAGCAGTACTTC; CDR3aa: CASSQVSGSFYEQYF
v_gene: TRBV10-3; d_gene: -; len: 15; j_gene: TRBJ2-7; abundance: -; CDR3nt: TGTGCCATCAGTGAGGAAGGTAGCGGTGCCTACGAGCAGTACTTC; CDR3aa: CAISEEGSGAYEQYF
v_gene: TRBV20-1; d_gene: TRBD1; len: 17; j_gene: TRBJ2-7; abundance: -; CDR3nt: TGCAGGGCTAGCCTAGAGACAGGGCCTCGGAGAAAATACGAGCAGTACTTC; CDR3aa: CRASLETGPRRKYEQYF
v_gene: TRBV6-1; d_gene: -; len: 12; j_gene: TRBJ2-3; abundance: once; CDR3nt: TGTGCCAGCAGTGAATTCTCAGATACGCAGTATTTT; CDR3aa: CASSEFSDTQYF
v_gene: TRBV7-8; d_gene: -; len: 17; j_gene: TRBJ2-7; abundance: -; CDR3nt: TGTGCCAGCAGCTTAGAGCGGTTGCGGCTAAGAATCGCCGAGCAGTACTTC; CDR3aa: CASSLERLRLRIAEQYF
v_gene: TRBV7-9; d_gene: -; len: 17; j_gene: TRBJ2-3; abundance: -; CDR3nt: TGTGCCAGCAGCCCCCCCTCGCAGGGCGTTAGCACAGATACGCAGTATTTT; CDR3aa: CASSPPSQGVSTDTQYF
v_gene: TRBV7-9; d_gene: -; len: 15; j_gene: TRBJ1-2; abundance: -; CDR3nt: TGTGCCAGCAGCCGGTCTGGGACCGTAGACTATGGCTACACCTTC; CDR3aa: CASSRSGTVDYGYTF
v_gene: TRBV7-8; d_gene: TRBD2; len: 20; j_gene: TRBJ2-1; abundance: -; CDR3nt: TGTGCTGGCGGAGTGAATGACAGGGGAACCACTAGCGGGAGCCTCAATGAGCAGTTCTTC; CDR3aa: CAGGVNDRGTTSGSLNEQFF
v_gene: TRBV2; d_gene: TRBD2; len: 17; j_gene: TRBJ2-3; abundance: few; CDR3nt: TGTGCCAGCAGTGAAGCTTTAGCGGGGATAGAGGCAGATACGCAGTATTTT; CDR3aa: CASSEALAGIEADTQYF
v_gene: TRBV5-1; d_gene: -; len: 16; j_gene: TRBJ2-7; abundance: -; CDR3nt: TGCGCCAGCAGCTTGGCCTTAGACCGGCAGCCCTACGAGCAGTACTTC; CDR3aa: CASSLALDRQPYEQYF
v_gene: TRBV7-9; d_gene: -; len: 12; j_gene: TRBJ2-4; abundance: -; CDR3nt: TGTGCCAGCAGCTTAGTCGGGGCGGTCTTGTACTTC; CDR3aa: CASSLVGAVLYF
v_gene: TRBV7-8; d_gene: -; len: 13; j_gene: TRBJ2-1; abundance: few; CDR3nt: TGTGCCAGCAGCCGGTCCGTGTACAATGAGCAGTTCTTC; CDR3aa: CASSRSVYNEQFF
v_gene: TRBV27; d_gene: -; len: 14; j_gene: TRBJ2-5; abundance: few; CDR3nt: TGTGCCAGCTTGTCCCGGGTCTTACAAGAGACCCAGTACTTC; CDR3aa: CASLSRVLQETQYF
v_gene: TRBV5-1; d_gene: TRBD1; len: 16; j_gene: TRBJ1-5; abundance: -; CDR3nt: TGCGCCAGCAGCTGGGGGACAGGGGGCGGCAATCAGCCCCGGCATTTT; CDR3aa: CASSWGTGGGNQPRHF
v_gene: TRBV12-3/TRBV12-4; d_gene: -; len: 15; j_gene: TRBJ1-2; abundance: -; CDR3nt: TGTGCCAGCAGACAGACGGGGGTGGAGAACTATGGCTACACCTTC; CDR3aa: CASRQTGVENYGYTF
v_gene: TRBV19; d_gene: TRBD2; len: 15; j_gene: TRBJ2-7; abundance: -; CDR3nt: TGTGCCAGTAGCATACCTCTAGGCGGGAGTTATGTGCAGTACTTC; CDR3aa: CASSIPLGGSYVQYF
v_gene: TRBV6-2/TRBV6-3; d_gene: -; len: 13; j_gene: TRBJ2-7; abundance: -; CDR3nt: TGTGCCACCGTTGGAGCGATCTCTTACGAGCAGTACTTC; CDR3aa: CATVGAISYEQYF
v_gene: TRBV5-1; d_gene: -; len: 13; j_gene: TRBJ1-5; abundance: many; CDR3nt: TGCGCCAGCAGCCAAGACATGAACCAGCCCCAGCATTTT; CDR3aa: CASSQDMNQPQHF
v_gene: TRBV10-1; d_gene: -; len: 18; j_gene: TRBJ2-7; abundance: few; CDR3nt: TGCGCCAGCAGTGACCCTCGGCAGGGGCCCCCACCCTCCTACGAGCAGTACTTC; CDR3aa: CASSDPRQGPPPSYEQYF
v_gene: TRBV5-1; d_gene: TRBD1; len: 14; j_gene: TRBJ2-7; abundance: few; CDR3nt: TGCGCCAGCAGCTCTGGCGACAGGGACTACGAGCAGTACTTC; CDR3aa: CASSSGDRDYEQYF
v_gene: TRBV4-1; d_gene: -; len: 15; j_gene: TRBJ1-5; abundance: once; CDR3nt: TGCGCCAGCAGCGTATTACCAGGGTCCACTCAGCCCCAGCATTTT; CDR3aa: CASSVLPGSTQPQHF
v_gene: TRBV4-2; d_gene: -; len: 15; j_gene: TRBJ1-2; abundance: -; CDR3nt: TGTGCCAGCAGCCAAGACCTACAGGGAATCGGGGGCTACACCTTC; CDR3aa: CASSQDLQGIGGYTF
v_gene: TRBV6-2/TRBV6-3; d_gene: -; len: 15; j_gene: TRBJ1-5; abundance: few; CDR3nt: TGTGCCAGCAGTTACTGGGACGTCCGGAATCAGCCCCAGCATTTT; CDR3aa: CASSYWDVRNQPQHF
v_gene: TRBV7-3; d_gene: TRBD2; len: 18; j_gene: TRBJ2-3; abundance: -; CDR3nt: TGTGCCAGCAGCTCTGAAATTGAGACTAGCGGGAGCACAGATACGCAGTATTTT; CDR3aa: CASSSEIETSGSTDTQYF
v_gene: TRBV28; d_gene: -; len: 13; j_gene: TRBJ1-1; abundance: -; CDR3nt: TGTGCCAGCAGTTTACTAAGTAGGACTGAAGCTTTCTTT; CDR3aa: CASSLLSRTEAFF
v_gene: TRBV20-1; d_gene: -; len: 14; j_gene: TRBJ2-3; abundance: few; CDR3nt: TGCAGTGCTAGTACCATAAGGGGCCCAGATACGCAGTATTTT; CDR3aa: CSASTIRGPDTQYF
v_gene: TRBV29-1; d_gene: -; len: 12; j_gene: TRBJ2-1; abundance: -; CDR3nt: TGCAGCGTTGAGGCGCCTCACTACGAGCAGTTCTTC; CDR3aa: CSVEAPHYEQFF
v_gene: TRBV7-9; d_gene: TRBD2; len: 14; j_gene: TRBJ2-5; abundance: few; CDR3nt: TGTGCCAGCAGCTCGTTTCGCGGGAGGGAGACCCAGTACTTC; CDR3aa: CASSSFRGRETQYF
v_gene: TRBV10-3; d_gene: TRBD1; len: 15; j_gene: TRBJ2-1; abundance: -; CDR3nt: TGTGCCATCAGTGTCCGGGACAGGGATAGCAATGAGCAGTTCTTC; CDR3aa: CAISVRDRDSNEQFF
v_gene: TRBV7-9; d_gene: -; len: 12; j_gene: TRBJ2-7; abundance: -; CDR3nt: TGTGCCAGCAGCTTGTCCCTACAGGGGCAGTACTTC; CDR3aa: CASSLSLQGQYF
v_gene: TRBV20-1; d_gene: -; len: 14; j_gene: TRBJ2-1; abundance: few; CDR3nt: TGCAGTGCTAAGGTCCCGGGCGCCTACAATGAGCAGTTCTTC; CDR3aa: CSAKVPGAYNEQFF
v_gene: TRBV28; d_gene: TRBD1; len: 16; j_gene: TRBJ2-1; abundance: few; CDR3nt: TGTGCCAGCAGTTCTCTGGGACAGGGGGCCCACAATGAGCAGTTCTTC; CDR3aa: CASSSLGQGAHNEQFF
v_gene: TRBV20-1; d_gene: -; len: 17; j_gene: TRBJ1-6; abundance: -; CDR3nt: TGCAGTGCTAGAGACCGCTGGCCGACCCCGGGAAATTCACCCCTCCACTTT; CDR3aa: CSARDRWPTPGNSPLHF
v_gene: TRBV14; d_gene: -; len: 16; j_gene: TRBJ2-7; abundance: few; CDR3nt: TGTGCCAGCAGCCAAGCTTTTGGGATTTACTCCTACGAGCAGTACTTC; CDR3aa: CASSQAFGIYSYEQYF
v_gene: TRBV20-1; d_gene: -; len: 12; j_gene: TRBJ2-1; abundance: few; CDR3nt: TGCAGTGCTAGAGATGGGGACAATGAGCAGTTCTTC; CDR3aa: CSARDGDNEQFF
v_gene: TRBV10-3; d_gene: -; len: 15; j_gene: TRBJ1-2; abundance: few; CDR3nt: TGTGCCATCAGTGAGTCGGCAGGGGCTCGGTATGGCTACACCTTC; CDR3aa: CAISESAGARYGYTF
v_gene: TRBV28; d_gene: -; len: 14; j_gene: TRBJ2-7; abundance: few; CDR3nt: TGTGCCAGTAAGGGACTTCTGGGAGTTTACGAGCAGTACTTC; CDR3aa: CASKGLLGVYEQYF
v_gene: TRBV7-2; d_gene: -; len: 14; j_gene: TRBJ2-7; abundance: many; CDR3nt: TGTGCCAGCAGCTTAGTCGCGGGCTCCTACGAGCAGTACTTC; CDR3aa: CASSLVAGSYEQYF
v_gene: TRBV7-3; d_gene: -; len: 13; j_gene: TRBJ2-7; abundance: once; CDR3nt: TGTGCCAGCAGCTTTGGGGAGAACTACGAGCAGTACTTC; CDR3aa: CASSFGENYEQYF
v_gene: TRBV7-9; d_gene: TRBD2; len: 17; j_gene: TRBJ2-5; abundance: few; CDR3nt: TGTGCCAGCAGCTTAGAAGCGTTGCGGGAGGGCCGAGAGACCCAGTACTTC; CDR3aa: CASSLEALREGRETQYF
v_gene: TRBV6-5; d_gene: -; len: 14; j_gene: TRBJ1-4; abundance: -; CDR3nt: TGTGCCAGCAGTTACGGGACACACGGTGGAAAACTGTTTTTT; CDR3aa: CASSYGTHGGKLFF
v_gene: TRBV9; d_gene: TRBD2; len: 15; j_gene: TRBJ2-1; abundance: few; CDR3nt: TGTGCCAGCAGCGCAACTAGCGGGGGGTACAATGAGCAGTTCTTC; CDR3aa: CASSATSGGYNEQFF
v_gene: TRBV7-3; d_gene: TRBD2; len: 17; j_gene: TRBJ2-3; abundance: few; CDR3nt: TGTGCCAGCAGTCCCTCCGGGACTAGCGGGAGGACAGATACGCAGTATTTT; CDR3aa: CASSPSGTSGRTDTQYF
v_gene: TRBV5-1; d_gene: -; len: 17; j_gene: TRBJ2-3; abundance: -; CDR3nt: TGCGCCAGCAGCTTGAGTTTGGGGGGAACAAGCACAGATACGCAGTATTTT; CDR3aa: CASSLSLGGTSTDTQYF
v_gene: TRBV20-1; d_gene: -; len: 11; j_gene: TRBJ2-5; abundance: few; CDR3nt: TGCAGTGCTAGGTACCAAGAGACCCAGTACTTC; CDR3aa: CSARYQETQYF
v_gene: TRBV15; d_gene: -; len: 16; j_gene: TRBJ2-1; abundance: -; CDR3nt: TGTGCCACCAGCAGAGAAGGGCAGGGAATGGCCGATGAGCAGTTCTTC; CDR3aa: CATSREGQGMADEQFF
v_gene: TRBV24-1; d_gene: TRBD1; len: 15; j_gene: TRBJ2-7; abundance: -; CDR3nt: TGTGCCACCAGTGATCGGACAGGGGTGGGCTACGAGCAGTACTTC; CDR3aa: CATSDRTGVGYEQYF
v_gene: TRBV28; d_gene: TRBD1; len: 18; j_gene: TRBJ1-2; abundance: -; CDR3nt: TGTGCCAGCAGTTGGGGGGGCCCGGGACAGGGAATTATTTTTGGCTACACCTTC; CDR3aa: CASSWGGPGQGIIFGYTF
v_gene: TRBV20-1; d_gene: TRBD2; len: 18; j_gene: TRBJ2-3; abundance: -; CDR3nt: TGCAGTGCTAGAGACCCCCTCGGACTAGCGCAGAACACAGATACGCAGTATTTT; CDR3aa: CSARDPLGLAQNTDTQYF